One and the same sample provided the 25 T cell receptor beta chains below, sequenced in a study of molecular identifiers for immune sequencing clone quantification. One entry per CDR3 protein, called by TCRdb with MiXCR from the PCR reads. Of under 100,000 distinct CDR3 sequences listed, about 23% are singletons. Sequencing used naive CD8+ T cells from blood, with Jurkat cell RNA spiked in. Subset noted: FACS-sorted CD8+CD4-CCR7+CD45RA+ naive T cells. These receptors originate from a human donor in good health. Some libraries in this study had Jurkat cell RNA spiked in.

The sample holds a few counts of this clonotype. CDR3 protein: CASSSGEGNQPQHF. CDR3 sequence (DNA): TGTGCCAGCAGCTCCGGGGAGGGCAATCAGCCCCAGCATTTT. This rearrangement joins TRBV5-6 to TRBJ1-5; D is uncertain. Trimming pared 3 bases from V and 2 bases from J, leaving 9 bases between. This CDR3 contains 14 residues. Germline CDR1 SGHDT, CDR2 YYEEEE. Variable domain in full (rest from reference TRBV5-6 and TRBJ1-5): DAGVTQSPTHLIKTRGQQVTLRCSPKSGHDTVSWYQQALGQGPQFIFQYYEEEERQRGNFPDRFSGHQFPNYSSELNVNALLLGDSALYLCASSSGEGNQPQHFGDGTRLSIL.

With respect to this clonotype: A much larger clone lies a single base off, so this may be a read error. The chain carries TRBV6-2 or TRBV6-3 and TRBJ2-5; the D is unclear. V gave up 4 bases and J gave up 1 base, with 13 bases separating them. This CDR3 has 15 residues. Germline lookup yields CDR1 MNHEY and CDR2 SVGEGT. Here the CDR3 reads CASSWWRNPQETQYF. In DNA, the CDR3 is TGTGCCAGCAGTTGGTGGCGAAACCCCCAAGAGACCCAGTACTTC.

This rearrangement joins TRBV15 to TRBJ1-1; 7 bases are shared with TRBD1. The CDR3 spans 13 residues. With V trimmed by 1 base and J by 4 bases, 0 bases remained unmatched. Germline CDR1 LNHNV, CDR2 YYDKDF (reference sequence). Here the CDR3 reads CATSRAGGTEAFF. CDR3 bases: TGTGCCACCAGCAGAGCAGGGGGCACTGAAGCTTTCTTT.

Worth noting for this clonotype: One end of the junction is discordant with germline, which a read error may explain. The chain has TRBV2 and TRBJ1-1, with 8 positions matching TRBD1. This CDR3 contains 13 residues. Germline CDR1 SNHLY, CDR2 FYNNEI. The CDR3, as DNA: TGTGCCGGCAGGAATGGACAGGGCACTGAAGCTTTCTTT. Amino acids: CAGRNGQGTEAFF.

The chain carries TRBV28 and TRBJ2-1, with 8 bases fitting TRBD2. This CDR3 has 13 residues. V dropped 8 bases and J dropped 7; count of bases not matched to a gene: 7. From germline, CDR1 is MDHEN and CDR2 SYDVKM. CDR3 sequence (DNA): TGTGCCAGCGCCAAACTAGCGGAGAATGAGCAGTTCTTC. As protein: CASAKLAENEQFF.

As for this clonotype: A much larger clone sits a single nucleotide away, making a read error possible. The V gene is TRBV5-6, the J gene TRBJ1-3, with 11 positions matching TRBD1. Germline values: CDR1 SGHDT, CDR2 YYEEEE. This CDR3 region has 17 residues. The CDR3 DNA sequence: TGTGCCGGCAGCCACAGCCCGGACAGGGGGCCTGGAAACACCATATATTTT. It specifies CAGSHSPDRGPGNTIYF.

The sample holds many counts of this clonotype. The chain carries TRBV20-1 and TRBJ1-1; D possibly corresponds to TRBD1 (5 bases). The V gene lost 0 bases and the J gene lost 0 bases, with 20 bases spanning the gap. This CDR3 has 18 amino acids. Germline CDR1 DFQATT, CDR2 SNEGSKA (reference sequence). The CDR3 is CSARDAGVAQLMNTEAFF. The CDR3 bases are TGCAGTGCTAGAGATGCGGGGGTGGCACAACTCATGAACACTGAAGCTTTCTTT.

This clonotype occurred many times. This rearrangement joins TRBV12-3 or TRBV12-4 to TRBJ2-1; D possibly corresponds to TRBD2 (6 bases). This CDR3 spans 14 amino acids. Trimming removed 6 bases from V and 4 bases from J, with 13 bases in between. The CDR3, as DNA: TGTGCCAGCAGCACGGGACTGTTATACAATGAGCAGTTCTTC. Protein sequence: CASSTGLLYNEQFF.

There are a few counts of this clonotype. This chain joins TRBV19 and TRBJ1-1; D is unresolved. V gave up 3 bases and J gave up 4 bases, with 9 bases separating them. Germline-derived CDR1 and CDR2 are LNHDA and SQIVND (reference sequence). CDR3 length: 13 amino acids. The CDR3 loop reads CASSIWPSTEAFF. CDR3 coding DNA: TGTGCCAGTAGTATCTGGCCGTCCACTGAAGCTTTCTTT.

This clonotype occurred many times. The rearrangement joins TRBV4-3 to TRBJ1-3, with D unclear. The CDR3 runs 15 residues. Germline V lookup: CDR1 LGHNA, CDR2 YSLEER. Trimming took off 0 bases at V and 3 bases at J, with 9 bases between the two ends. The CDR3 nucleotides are TGCGCCAGCAGCCAAGATCGTTGGGGTGGAAACACCATATATTTT. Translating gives CASSQDRWGGNTIYF.

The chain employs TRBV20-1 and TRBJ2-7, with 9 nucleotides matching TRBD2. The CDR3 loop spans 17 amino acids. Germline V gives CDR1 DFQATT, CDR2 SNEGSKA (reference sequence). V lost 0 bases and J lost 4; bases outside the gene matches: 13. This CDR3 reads CSARDRGSGSRGYEQYF. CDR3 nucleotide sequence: TGCAGTGCTAGAGATCGGGGTAGCGGGAGCCGTGGTTACGAGCAGTACTTC.

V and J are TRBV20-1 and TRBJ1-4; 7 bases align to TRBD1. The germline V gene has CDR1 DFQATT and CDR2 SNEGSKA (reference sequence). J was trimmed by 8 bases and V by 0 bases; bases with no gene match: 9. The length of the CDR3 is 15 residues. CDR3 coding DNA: TGCAGTGCTAGAGATCTGGAAGGGGGCATAGAAAAACTGTTTTTT. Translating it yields CSARDLEGGIEKLFF.

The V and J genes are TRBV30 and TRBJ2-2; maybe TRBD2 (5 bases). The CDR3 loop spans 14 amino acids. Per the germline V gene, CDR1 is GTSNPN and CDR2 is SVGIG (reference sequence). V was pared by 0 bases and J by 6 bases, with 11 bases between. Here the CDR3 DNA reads TGTGCCTGGAGTGTACTGGGCGGGCCCGGGGAGCTGTTTTTT. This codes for CAWSVLGGPGELFF.

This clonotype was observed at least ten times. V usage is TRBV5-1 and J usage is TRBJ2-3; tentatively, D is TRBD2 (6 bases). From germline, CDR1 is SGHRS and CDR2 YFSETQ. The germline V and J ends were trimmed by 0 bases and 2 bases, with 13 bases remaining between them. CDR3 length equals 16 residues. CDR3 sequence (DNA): TGCGCCAGCAGCTTGGCCGCGGGGAGTTCCACAGATACGCAGTATTTT. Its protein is CASSLAAGSSTDTQYF.

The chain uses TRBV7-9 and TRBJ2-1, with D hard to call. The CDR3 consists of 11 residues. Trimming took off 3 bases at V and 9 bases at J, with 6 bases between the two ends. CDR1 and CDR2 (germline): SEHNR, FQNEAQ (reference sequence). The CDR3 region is CASSLAFEQFF. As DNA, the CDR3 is TGTGCCAGCAGCTTGGCCTTTGAGCAGTTCTTC.

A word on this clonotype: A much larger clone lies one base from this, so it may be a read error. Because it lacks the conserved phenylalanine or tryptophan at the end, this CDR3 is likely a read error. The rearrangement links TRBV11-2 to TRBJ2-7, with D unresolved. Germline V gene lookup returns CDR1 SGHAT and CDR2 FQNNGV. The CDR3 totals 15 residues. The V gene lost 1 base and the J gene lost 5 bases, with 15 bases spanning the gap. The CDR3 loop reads CASSLVSGAGDEQYI. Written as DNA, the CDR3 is TGTGCCAGCAGCTTAGTTTCAGGAGCCGGTGACGAGCAGTACATC.

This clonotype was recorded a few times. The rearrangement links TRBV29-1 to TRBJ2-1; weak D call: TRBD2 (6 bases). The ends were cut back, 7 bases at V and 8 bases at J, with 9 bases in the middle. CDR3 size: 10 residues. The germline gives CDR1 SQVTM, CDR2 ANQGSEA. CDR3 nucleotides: TGCAGCGGTGGGGGGTATGAGCAGTTCTTC. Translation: CSGGGYEQFF.

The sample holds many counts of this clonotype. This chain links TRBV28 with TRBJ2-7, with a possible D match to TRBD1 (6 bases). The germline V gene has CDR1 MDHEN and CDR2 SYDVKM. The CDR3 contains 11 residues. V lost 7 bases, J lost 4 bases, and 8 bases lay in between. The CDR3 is CASKGVYEQYF. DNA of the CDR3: TGTGCCAGCAAGGGGGTTTACGAGCAGTACTTC. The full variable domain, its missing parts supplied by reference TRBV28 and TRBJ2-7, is DVKVTQSSRYLVKRTGEKVFLECVQDMDHENMFWYRQDPGLGLRLIYFSYDVKMKEKGDIPEGYSVSREKKERFSLILESASTNQTSMYLCASKGVYEQYFGPGTRLTVT.

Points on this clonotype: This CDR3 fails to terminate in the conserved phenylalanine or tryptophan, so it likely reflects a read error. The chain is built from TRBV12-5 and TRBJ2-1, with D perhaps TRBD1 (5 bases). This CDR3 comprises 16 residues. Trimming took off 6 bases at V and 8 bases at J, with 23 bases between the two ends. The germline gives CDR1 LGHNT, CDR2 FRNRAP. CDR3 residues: CASGQPGWGSGDEQFC. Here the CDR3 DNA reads TGTGCTAGTGGCCAACCTGGCTGGGGCTCTGGCGATGAGCAGTTCTGC.

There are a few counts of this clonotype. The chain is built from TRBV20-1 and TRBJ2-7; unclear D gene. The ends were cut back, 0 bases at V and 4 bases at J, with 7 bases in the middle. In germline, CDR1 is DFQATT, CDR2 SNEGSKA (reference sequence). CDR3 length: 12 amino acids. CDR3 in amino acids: CSARDLGYEQYF. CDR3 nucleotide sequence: TGCAGTGCTAGAGATCTCGGGTACGAGCAGTACTTC.

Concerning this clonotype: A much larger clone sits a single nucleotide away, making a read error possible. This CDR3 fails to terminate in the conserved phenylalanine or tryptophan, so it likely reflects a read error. The CDR3 loop reads CASGLVRVLTDTQYS. The CDR3 DNA sequence: TGTGCTAGTGGTTTGGTACGGGTACTCACAGATACGCAGTATTCT. This rearrangement joins TRBV12-5 to TRBJ2-3; D gene unclear. The CDR3 runs to 15 residues. Germline lookup yields CDR1 LGHNT and CDR2 FRNRAP. V lost 0 bases and J 2 bases, leaving 9 bases between the germline ends.

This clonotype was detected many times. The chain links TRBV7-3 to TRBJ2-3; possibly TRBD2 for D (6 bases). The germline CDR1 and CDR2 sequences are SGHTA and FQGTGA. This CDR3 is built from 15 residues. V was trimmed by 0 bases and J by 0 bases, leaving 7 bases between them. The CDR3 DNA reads TGTGCCAGCAGCTTAACCGGGGGAAGCACAGATACGCAGTATTTT. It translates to CASSLTGGSTDTQYF.

This CDR3 is CASSMGSNQPPHF. Written as DNA, the CDR3 is TGTGCCAGTAGTATGGGCAGCAATCAGCCCCCCCATTTT. The V call is TRBV19, the J call TRBJ1-5, with D uncertain. The CDR3 runs to 13 residues. Germline loops: CDR1 LNHDA, CDR2 SQIVND (reference sequence). With 3 bases removed from V and 16 bases from J, the gap between germline ends came to 19 bases.

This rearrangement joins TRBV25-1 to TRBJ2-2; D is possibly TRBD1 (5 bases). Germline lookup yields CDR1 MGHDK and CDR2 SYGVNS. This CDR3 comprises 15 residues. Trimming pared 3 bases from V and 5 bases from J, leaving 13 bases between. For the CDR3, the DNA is TGTGCCAGCAGTGACGCAGGGCGGTTAACCGGGGAGCTGTTTTTT. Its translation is CASSDAGRLTGELFF.

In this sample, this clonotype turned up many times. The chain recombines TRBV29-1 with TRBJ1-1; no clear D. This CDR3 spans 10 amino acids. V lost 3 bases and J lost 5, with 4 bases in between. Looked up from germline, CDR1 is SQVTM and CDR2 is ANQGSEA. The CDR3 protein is CSVDGTEAFF. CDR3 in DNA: TGCAGCGTTGACGGTACTGAAGCTTTCTTT.